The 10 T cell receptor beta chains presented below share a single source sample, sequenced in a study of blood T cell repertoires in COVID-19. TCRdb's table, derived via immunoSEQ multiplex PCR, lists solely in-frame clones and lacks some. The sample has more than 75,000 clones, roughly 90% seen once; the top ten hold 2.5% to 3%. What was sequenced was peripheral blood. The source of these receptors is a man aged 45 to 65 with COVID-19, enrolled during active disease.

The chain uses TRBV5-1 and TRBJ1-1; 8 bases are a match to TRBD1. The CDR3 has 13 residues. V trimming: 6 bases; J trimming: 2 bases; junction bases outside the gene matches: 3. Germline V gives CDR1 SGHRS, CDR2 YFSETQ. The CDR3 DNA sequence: TGCGCCAGCACAACAGGGGGAAACACTGAAGCTTTCTTT. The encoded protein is CASTTGGNTEAFF.

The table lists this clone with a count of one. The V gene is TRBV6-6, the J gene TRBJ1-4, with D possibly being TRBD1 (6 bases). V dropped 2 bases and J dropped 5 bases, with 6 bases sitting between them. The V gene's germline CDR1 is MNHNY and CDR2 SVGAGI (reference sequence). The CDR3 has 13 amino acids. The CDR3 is CASSYRGNEKLFF. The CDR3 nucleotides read TGTGCCAGCAGTTACAGGGGGAATGAAAAACTGTTTTTT.

This CDR3 is CASSPIRTGSGQETQYF. The DNA of the CDR3 is TGCGCCAGCAGTCCTATAAGGACAGGGTCGGGCCAAGAGACCCAGTACTTC. This rearrangement joins TRBV4-1 to TRBJ2-5; the match to TRBD1 covers 8 bases. Trimming took 6 bases from V and 1 from J; bases not matched to a gene: 13. CDR3 size: 17 residues. Germline V gene sequence: CDR1 MGHRA, CDR2 YSYEKL.

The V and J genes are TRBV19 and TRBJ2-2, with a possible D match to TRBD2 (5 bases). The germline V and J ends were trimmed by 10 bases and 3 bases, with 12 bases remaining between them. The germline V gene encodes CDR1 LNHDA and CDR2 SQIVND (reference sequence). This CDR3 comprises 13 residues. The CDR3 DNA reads TGTGCCATCCTAGTGAGGGACACCGGGGAGCTGTTTTTT. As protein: CAILVRDTGELFF.

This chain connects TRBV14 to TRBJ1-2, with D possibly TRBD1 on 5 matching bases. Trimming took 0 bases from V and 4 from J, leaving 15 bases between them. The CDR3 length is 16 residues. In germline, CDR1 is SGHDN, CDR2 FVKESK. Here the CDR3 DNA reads TGTGCCAGCAGCCAAGATCTCGGCGGGGCCGGCTATGGCTACACCTTC. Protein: CASSQDLGGAGYGYTF. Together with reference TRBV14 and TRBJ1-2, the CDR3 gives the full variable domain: EAGVTQFPSHSVIEKGQTVTLRCDPISGHDNLYWYRRVMGKEIKFLLHFVKESKQDESGMPNNRFLAERTGGTYSTLKVQPAELEDSGVYFCASSQDLGGAGYGYTFGSGTRLTVV.

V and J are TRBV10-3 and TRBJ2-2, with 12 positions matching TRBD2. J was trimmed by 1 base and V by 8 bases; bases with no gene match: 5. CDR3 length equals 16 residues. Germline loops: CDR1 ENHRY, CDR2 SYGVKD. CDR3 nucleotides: TGTGCCATCGGTGGACTAGCGGGGTTGAACACCGGGGAGCTGTTTTTT. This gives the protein CAIGGLAGLNTGELFF.

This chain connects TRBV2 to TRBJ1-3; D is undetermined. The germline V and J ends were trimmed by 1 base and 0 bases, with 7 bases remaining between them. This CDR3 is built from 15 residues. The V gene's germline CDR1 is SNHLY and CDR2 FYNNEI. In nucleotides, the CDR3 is TGTGCCAGCAGTGAAGTCGGGAGCTCTGGAAACACCATATATTTT. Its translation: CASSEVGSSGNTIYF.

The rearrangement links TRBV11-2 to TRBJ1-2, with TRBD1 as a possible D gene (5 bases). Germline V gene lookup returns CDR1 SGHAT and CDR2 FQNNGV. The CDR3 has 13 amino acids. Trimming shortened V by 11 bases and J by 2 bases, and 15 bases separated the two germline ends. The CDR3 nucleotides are TGTGCCGTCGGGGCAGGGAGGAACTATGGCTACACCTTC. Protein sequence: CAVGAGRNYGYTF. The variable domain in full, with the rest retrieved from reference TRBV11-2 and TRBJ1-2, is EAGVAQSPRYKIIEKRQSVAFWCNPISGHATLYWYQQILGQGPKLLIQFQNNGVVDDSQLPKDRFSAERLKGVDSTLKIQPAKLEDSAVYLCAVGAGRNYGYTFGSGTRLTVV.

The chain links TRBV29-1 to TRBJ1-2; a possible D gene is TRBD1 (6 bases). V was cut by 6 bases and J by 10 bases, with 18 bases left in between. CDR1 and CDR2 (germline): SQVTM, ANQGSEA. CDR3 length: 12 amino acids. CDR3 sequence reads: CSVARTANDYTF. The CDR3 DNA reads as TGCAGCGTCGCCCGGACAGCTAACGACTACACCTTC.

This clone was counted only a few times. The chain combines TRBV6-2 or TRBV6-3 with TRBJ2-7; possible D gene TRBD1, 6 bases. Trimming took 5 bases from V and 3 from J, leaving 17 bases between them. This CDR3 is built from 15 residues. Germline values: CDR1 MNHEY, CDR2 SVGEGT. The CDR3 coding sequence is TGTGCCAGCAGTCTCACAGGGCCCGCAGGCTACGAGCAGTACTTC. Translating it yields CASSLTGPAGYEQYF.